Presented here are 29 T cell receptor beta chains from one specimen sequenced in a study of spatial heterogeneity in lung cancer. Time point of the sample: blood at routine non-recurrence follow-up after resection. Unsorted whole RNA samples from tumor, nontumor lung or frozen PBMC were sequenced. MiXCR, run by TCRdb on the 5' RACE reads, gives a single entry per CDR3 protein. The table includes under 30,000 distinct CDR3 sequences, 6% detected once. The sample in question was PBMCs, obtained at follow-up. The receptor source for this set is a male donor with early-stage non-small cell lung cancer.

This sequence joins TRBV7-8 and TRBJ2-4, with a possible D match to TRBD1 (6 bases). In germline, CDR1 is SGHVS, CDR2 FQNEAQ. The CDR3 runs 16 residues. V was trimmed by 5 bases and J by 2 bases, leaving 16 bases between them. This chain's CDR3 is CASSAGVTGPKNIQYF. The CDR3 bases are TGTGCCAGCAGCGCCGGGGTGACAGGCCCCAAAAACATTCAGTACTTC. The variable domain in full, completed from reference TRBV7-8 and TRBJ2-4, reads GAGVSQSPRYKVAKRGQDVALRCDPISGHVSLFWYQQALGQGPEFLTYFQNEAQLDKSGLPSDRFFAERPEGSVSTLKIQRTQQEDSAVYLCASSAGVTGPKNIQYFGAGTRLSVL.

This clonotype was seen repeatedly, ten times or more. The chain carries TRBV20-1 and TRBJ2-1; tentative D call: TRBD1 (5 bases). Germline values: CDR1 DFQATT, CDR2 SNEGSKA (reference sequence). The CDR3 totals 13 residues. V lost 5 bases, J lost 5 bases, and 13 bases lay in between. CDR3 region: CSAPSDTNNEQFF. Here the CDR3 DNA reads TGCAGTGCTCCTTCGGACACAAACAATGAGCAGTTCTTC.

This clonotype was seen repeatedly, ten times or more. This sequence joins TRBV21-1 and TRBJ2-2; no check of the table's D call, TRBD2, against the DNA was made. TRBV21-1 is recorded as a pseudogene. The CDR3 runs to 13 residues. CDR3 nucleotide sequence: TGTGCCAGCAGCACCCGACTAGCCTGTGAGCTGTTTTTT. It is translated as CASSTRLACELFF.

This clonotype has at least ten counts. The J gene is TRBJ2-7, the V gene TRBV18; 7 nucleotides line up with TRBD1. The CDR3 loop spans 14 amino acids. Germline trimming cut 4 bases from V and 4 bases from J; bases unmatched to any gene: 7. In germline, CDR1 is KGHSH, CDR2 LQKENI. The CDR3 region has the DNA TGTGCCAGCTCACGAGGGACAGAGCCTTACGAGCAGTACGTC. This gives the protein CASSRGTEPYEQYV.

The chain combines TRBV3-1 with TRBJ2-1; TRBD1 is a possible D gene (5 bases). Germline V gene sequence: CDR1 LGHDT, CDR2 YNNKEL (reference sequence). The CDR3 runs 13 residues. The germline V and J ends were trimmed by 8 bases and 0 bases, with 8 bases remaining between them. The CDR3 reads CASGANSYNEQFF. CDR3 in DNA: TGTGCCAGCGGGGCCAACTCCTACAATGAGCAGTTCTTC.

This clonotype was picked up many times. The chain links TRBV29-1 to TRBJ2-4; 9 bases fit TRBD2. The CDR3 is made up of 16 amino acids. Germline CDR1 is SQVTM and CDR2 is ANQGSEA. The V segment lost 0 bases and the J segment 7 bases; nucleotides outside the gene matches: 10. This CDR3 is CSVEDMWGLAPNIQYF. For the CDR3, the DNA is TGCAGCGTTGAAGATATGTGGGGACTAGCCCCTAACATTCAGTACTTC.

This clonotype was recorded many times. The rearrangement links TRBV18 to TRBJ2-1; D uncertain. Trimming shortened V by 1 base and J by 5 bases, and 3 bases separated the two germline ends. Germline values: CDR1 KGHSH, CDR2 LQKENI. The CDR3 consists of 12 residues. Here the CDR3 reads CASSPQDNEQFF. The CDR3 DNA sequence: TGTGCCAGCTCACCACAGGACAATGAGCAGTTCTTC.

This clonotype occurred many times. The chain links TRBV4-1 to TRBJ1-3, with TRBD1 as a possible D gene (6 bases). Germline CDR1 is MGHRA and CDR2 is YSYEKL. The CDR3 covers 17 residues. The V and J ends lost 8 bases and 0 bases respectively, with 20 bases between them. CDR3 sequence: CASAERAGAFSGNTIYF. CDR3 in DNA: TGCGCCAGCGCCGAGAGAGCAGGGGCCTTCTCTGGAAACACCATATATTTT.

The rearrangement links TRBV6-6 to TRBJ2-5; D ambiguous. CDR3 length: 13 residues. The germline V gene has CDR1 MNHNY and CDR2 SVGAGI (reference sequence). Trimming took off 1 base at V and 5 bases at J, with 8 bases between the two ends. Written as DNA, the CDR3 is TGTGCCAGCAGTTACTACTCGGAGGAGACCCAGTACTTC. Residues: CASSYYSEETQYF.

This clonotype was picked up many times. The chain combines TRBV4-3 with TRBJ2-3; 9 bases are a match to TRBD2. Germline V gene sequence: CDR1 LGHNA, CDR2 YSLEER. V trimming: 3 bases; J trimming: 6 bases; junction bases outside the gene matches: 7. The CDR3 spans 15 residues. CDR3 loop: CASSQFVAGDDTQYF. In nucleotides, the CDR3 is TGCGCCAGCAGCCAGTTCGTAGCGGGGGACGATACGCAGTATTTT.

The chain employs TRBV3-1 and TRBJ2-2; TRBD2 aligns across 8 bases. Germline V lookup: CDR1 LGHDT, CDR2 YNNKEL (reference sequence). V gave up 4 bases and J gave up 6 bases; unmatched junction bases: 13. The CDR3 is 17 amino acids. The CDR3 sequence: CASSPPGGGGPPGELFF. DNA of the CDR3: TGTGCCAGCAGCCCGCCTGGTGGCGGGGGGCCTCCCGGGGAGCTGTTTTTT.

The gene calls are TRBV28 and TRBJ2-5; maybe TRBD2 (6 bases). Germline assignment: CDR1 MDHEN and CDR2 SYDVKM. The CDR3 totals 16 residues. V was trimmed by 5 bases and J by 5 bases, leaving 21 bases between them. The CDR3 loop reads CASSPPPRGLRETQYF. CDR3 bases: TGTGCCAGCAGTCCACCCCCTCGGGGGTTGAGGGAGACCCAGTACTTC.

The chain joins TRBV9 to TRBJ1-5; D not resolved. The CDR3 contains 15 residues. V dropped 3 bases and J dropped 4 bases, with 14 bases sitting between them. Germline V CDR1 and CDR2: SGDLS, YYNGEE. The CDR3: CASSASSVVNQPQHF. CDR3 in DNA: TGTGCCAGCAGCGCCTCGTCAGTAGTAAATCAGCCCCAGCATTTT.

This clonotype showed up many times. The rearrangement joins TRBV27 to TRBJ2-2; D possibly matches TRBD1 or TRBD2 (5 bases each). This CDR3 has 12 residues. The V end was cut by 7 bases, the J end by 5 bases, with 8 bases between. The germline V gene has CDR1 MNHEY and CDR2 SMNVEV (reference sequence). As DNA, the CDR3 is TGTGCCAGCAAAGAGGGGACCGGGGAGCTGTTTTTT. This encodes CASKEGTGELFF.

This clonotype was picked up many times. This CDR3 is CASSFRTSNTEAFF. The CDR3, as DNA: TGTGCCAGCAGTTTTAGGACAAGTAACACTGAAGCTTTCTTT. The rearrangement links TRBV12-3 or TRBV12-4 to TRBJ1-1, with D tentatively TRBD1 (5 bases). Trimming took off 3 bases at V and 2 bases at J, with 10 bases between the two ends. CDR3 length equals 14 residues.

The chain has TRBV5-6 and TRBJ1-1, with 7 bases identical to TRBD1. The junction had 7 bases not matched to a gene; V was cut back by 2 bases and J by 0 bases. This CDR3 has 16 residues. In germline, CDR1 is SGHDT, CDR2 YYEEEE. The CDR3 here is CASSFGDRYMNTEAFF. As DNA, the CDR3 is TGTGCCAGCAGCTTTGGGGACAGATACATGAACACTGAAGCTTTCTTT.

This clonotype was observed a handful of times. The chain joins TRBV12-3 or TRBV12-4 to TRBJ1-2; a weak D match, TRBD1 (5 bases). This CDR3 spans 13 amino acids. The germline V and J ends were trimmed by 3 bases and 4 bases, with 9 bases remaining between them. CDR3 in DNA: TGTGCCAGCAGTTTTGGTAGGGGCTATGGCTACACCTTC. Encoded protein: CASSFGRGYGYTF.

In its sample, this clonotype was seen many times. The DNA is omitted, as the CDR3 cannot be located on it reliably, and the CDR3 follows TCRdb's listing. The chain links TRBV5-1 to TRBJ2-7; the table's D call of TRBD1 was not tested on the DNA. The CDR3 is 12 amino acids in total, end residues counted. In germline, CDR1 is SGHRS, CDR2 YFSETQ. CDR3: CASSFGQGAPHF.

This clonotype turned up a few times. This chain connects TRBV19 to TRBJ2-5; 9 nucleotides match TRBD2. This CDR3 spans 15 amino acids. V shed 7 bases and J 1 base; nucleotides not matched to a gene: 7. Germline CDR1 reads LNHDA; CDR2 reads SQIVND (reference sequence). The CDR3 sequence is CASNVAGGIQETQYF. CDR3 DNA: TGTGCCAGTAACGTGGCGGGGGGGATCCAAGAGACCCAGTACTTC.

J is TRBJ1-4 and V is TRBV20-1; D is unresolved. The CDR3 runs to 17 residues. Germline-derived CDR1 and CDR2 are DFQATT and SNEGSKA (reference sequence). V shed 6 bases and J shed 3 bases, with 23 bases lying between them. CDR3 DNA sequence: TGCAGTGCCCCAGGCGCAGACGGAGCGAGGGCTAATGAAAAACTGTTTTTT. It specifies CSAPGADGARANEKLFF.

Many counts were recorded for this clonotype. The chain combines TRBV18 with TRBJ2-5, with 7 nucleotides matching TRBD2. CDR3 size: 16 residues. The germline gives CDR1 KGHSH, CDR2 LQKENI. V was clipped by 2 bases and J by 2 bases; unmatched bases: 8. As DNA, the CDR3 is TGTGCCAGCTCACCATTTCGGGACTATTCACAAGAGACCCAGTACTTC. Translation: CASSPFRDYSQETQYF.

The table lists this clonotype with many counts. Written as DNA, the CDR3 is TGTGCCAGCAGAGTCAGGAAAAGCACAGATACGCAGTATTTT. As protein: CASRVRKSTDTQYF. J is TRBJ2-3 and V is TRBV5-6, with D unresolved. CDR3 size: 14 residues. Trimming left V 5 bases short and J 0 bases short, with 10 bases between. Germline V gives CDR1 SGHDT, CDR2 YYEEEE. Together with reference TRBV5-6 and TRBJ2-3, the CDR3 gives the full variable domain: DAGVTQSPTHLIKTRGQQVTLRCSPKSGHDTVSWYQQALGQGPQFIFQYYEEEERQRGNFPDRFSGHQFPNYSSELNVNALLLGDSALYLCASRVRKSTDTQYFGPGTRLTVL.

This sequence joins TRBV7-2 and TRBJ2-5; D not certain. Germline-derived CDR1 and CDR2 are SGHTA and FQGNSA. The CDR3 extends over 11 amino acids. V shed 6 bases and J shed 8 bases, with 10 bases lying between them. The CDR3 sequence is CASRIIVTQYF. The CDR3 coding sequence is TGTGCCAGCAGAATTATAGTTACCCAGTACTTC.

The sample holds many counts of this clonotype. The gene calls are TRBV6-2 or TRBV6-3 and TRBJ2-3, with a weak D call TRBD1 (6 bases). Germline V gene data show CDR1 as MNHEY and CDR2 as SVGEGT. The CDR3 runs 14 residues. The V gene lost 7 bases and the J gene lost 0 bases, with 11 bases spanning the gap. CDR3 loop: CASTWTESTDTQYF. The CDR3 region has the DNA TGTGCCAGCACATGGACAGAAAGCACAGATACGCAGTATTTT.

This clonotype was observed at least ten times. The chain links TRBV12-3 or TRBV12-4 to TRBJ1-2, with D tentatively TRBD1 (5 bases). V gave up 2 bases and J gave up 1 base, with 8 bases separating them. The CDR3 totals 14 residues. The CDR3 region has the DNA TGTGCCAGCAGTTTAAGGACACTTAACTATGGCTACACCTTC. Protein: CASSLRTLNYGYTF.

This clonotype was recorded at least ten times. The rearrangement links TRBV10-3 to TRBJ1-1, with D maybe TRBD1 (6 bases). The CDR3 spans 15 residues. CDR1 ENHRY and CDR2 SYGVKD come from the germline V gene. Trimming removed 2 bases from V and 1 base from J, with 11 bases in between. The CDR3 sequence is CAISEIAGENTEAFF. The CDR3 DNA sequence: TGTGCCATCAGTGAGATAGCAGGGGAGAACACTGAAGCTTTCTTT.

Ten or more counts support this clonotype. The V gene is TRBV6-5, the J gene TRBJ2-5; 8 bases agree with TRBD1. Trimming cost V 6 bases and J 2 bases; bases outside gene matches: 5. Germline V gene lookup returns CDR1 MNHEY and CDR2 SVGAGI. There are 14 residues in the CDR3. The CDR3 spells CASSWGQVQETQYF. The CDR3 DNA reads TGTGCCAGCAGCTGGGGACAGGTTCAAGAGACCCAGTACTTC.

This clonotype was detected once. The chain uses TRBV6-2 or TRBV6-3 and TRBJ2-5, with a weak D call TRBD1 (5 bases). CDR1 and CDR2 from the germline V gene are MNHEY and SVGEGT. With 6 bases removed from V and 3 bases from J, the gap between germline ends came to 11 bases. The CDR3 covers 13 residues. The CDR3 loop is CASRGLTKETQYF. The DNA of the CDR3 is TGTGCCAGCAGGGGGCTTACTAAAGAGACCCAGTACTTC.

The chain is built from TRBV12-3 or TRBV12-4 and TRBJ1-4; D might be TRBD1 (5 bases). The CDR3 runs 14 residues. The V end was cut by 5 bases, the J end by 6 bases, with 13 bases between. The CDR3 is CASSPRGSDEKLFF. DNA for the CDR3: TGTGCCAGCAGTCCCCGGGGGAGTGATGAAAAACTGTTTTTT.